The 9 T cell receptor beta chains in this list originate from one sample, sequenced in a study of T cells in narcolepsy. Assay used: immunoSEQ multiplex PCR; TCRdb lists only in-frame clones, some missing. The sample contains some 15,000 clones, approximately 85% of which appear only once. Sequences were obtained from memory (CD45RA-) CD4+ T cells from blood. Source of these receptors: a human donor in good health.

The chain links TRBV6-5 to TRBJ2-7, with D maybe TRBD1 (6 bases). The V end was cut by 5 bases, the J end by 3 bases, with 17 bases between. The length of the CDR3 is 15 residues. Per the germline V gene, CDR1 is MNHEY and CDR2 is SVGAGI. DNA for the CDR3: TGTGCCAGCAGTCAGACAGGACGGACAAGCTACGAGCAGTACTTC. Translating gives CASSQTGRTSYEQYF.

The V and J genes are TRBV4-2 and TRBJ2-5, with 12 bases that match TRBD1. Germline CDR1 is LGHNA and CDR2 is YNFKEQ. Trimming took 2 bases from V and 5 from J; bases not matched to a gene: 6. The CDR3 totals 16 residues. The CDR3 coding sequence is TGTGCCAGCAGCCAATGGGACAGGGGGCGCGAGGAGACCCAGTACTTC. Amino acids: CASSQWDRGREETQYF.

This chain uses TRBV30 with TRBJ1-1; D not resolved. V was clipped by 0 bases and J by 0 bases, with 5 bases between them. Germline CDR1 reads GTSNPN; CDR2 reads SVGIG (reference sequence). CDR3 length equals 13 residues. CDR3 sequence reads: CAWSVVLNTEAFF. As DNA, the CDR3 is TGTGCCTGGAGTGTTGTGTTGAACACTGAAGCTTTCTTT.

The J gene is TRBJ2-1, the V gene TRBV4-2; 9 bases agree with TRBD2. The CDR3 spans 16 residues. Germline values: CDR1 LGHNA, CDR2 YNFKEQ. V was pared by 5 bases and J by 6 bases, with 11 bases of the junction left unmatched. CDR3 coding DNA: TGTGCCAGCAGCTCTCCATCCGGGACTAGCACCAATGAGCAGTTCTTC. As protein: CASSSPSGTSTNEQFF.

The chain carries TRBV18 and TRBJ1-1; D not resolved. CDR1 is KGHSH, CDR2 LQKENI, per germline. Trimming took 1 base from V and 0 from J, leaving 9 bases between them. The CDR3 consists of 15 residues. CDR3 sequence reads: CASSPHPVMNTEAFF. Here the CDR3 DNA reads TGTGCCAGCTCACCACACCCAGTGATGAACACTGAAGCTTTCTTT. The full variable domain, with the rest looked up from reference TRBV18 and TRBJ1-1, is NAGVMQNPRHLVRRRGQEARLRCSPMKGHSHVYWYRQLPEEGLKFMVYLQKENIIDESGMPKERFSAEFPKEGPSILRIQQVVRGDSAAYFCASSPHPVMNTEAFFGQGTRLTVV.

J is TRBJ2-5 and V is TRBV4-2, with D maybe TRBD2 (6 bases). V was cut by 1 base and J by 0 bases, with 15 bases left in between. The CDR3 is 17 residues long. Per the germline V gene, CDR1 is LGHNA and CDR2 is YNFKEQ. CDR3: CASSQGSVGGNQETQYF. The CDR3 DNA reads TGTGCCAGCAGCCAAGGCTCTGTCGGGGGAAACCAAGAGACCCAGTACTTC.

The rearrangement uses TRBV5-1 and TRBJ2-3; D remains unclear. Trimming took 4 bases from V and 2 from J, leaving 11 bases between them. The CDR3 covers 14 residues. The germline V gene encodes CDR1 SGHRS and CDR2 YFSETQ. The DNA of the CDR3 is TGCGCCAGCAGCCTGGGCCAGTTCACAGATACGCAGTATTTT. Protein product: CASSLGQFTDTQYF.

V is TRBV6-1 and J is TRBJ2-6; 10 nucleotides match TRBD2. V was clipped by 2 bases and J by 0 bases; unmatched bases: 16. The CDR3 sequence is 22 residues long. CDR1 is MNHNS, CDR2 SASEGT, per germline. CDR3 in amino acids: CASSERPLTPGLARSGANVLTF. CDR3 sequence (DNA): TGTGCCAGCAGTGAACGTCCTCTTACTCCGGGACTAGCGCGCTCTGGGGCCAACGTCCTGACTTTC.

CDR3 in amino acids: CASRSPDRVNQPQHF. The CDR3 DNA follows: TGTGCCAGCCGATCACCTGACAGGGTCAATCAGCCCCAGCATTTT. This chain uses TRBV19 with TRBJ1-5, with 7 positions matching TRBD1. Germline lookup yields CDR1 LNHDA and CDR2 SQIVND (reference sequence). This CDR3 is 15 amino acids long. Unmatched junction bases numbered 11, after V lost 9 bases and J lost 3 bases.